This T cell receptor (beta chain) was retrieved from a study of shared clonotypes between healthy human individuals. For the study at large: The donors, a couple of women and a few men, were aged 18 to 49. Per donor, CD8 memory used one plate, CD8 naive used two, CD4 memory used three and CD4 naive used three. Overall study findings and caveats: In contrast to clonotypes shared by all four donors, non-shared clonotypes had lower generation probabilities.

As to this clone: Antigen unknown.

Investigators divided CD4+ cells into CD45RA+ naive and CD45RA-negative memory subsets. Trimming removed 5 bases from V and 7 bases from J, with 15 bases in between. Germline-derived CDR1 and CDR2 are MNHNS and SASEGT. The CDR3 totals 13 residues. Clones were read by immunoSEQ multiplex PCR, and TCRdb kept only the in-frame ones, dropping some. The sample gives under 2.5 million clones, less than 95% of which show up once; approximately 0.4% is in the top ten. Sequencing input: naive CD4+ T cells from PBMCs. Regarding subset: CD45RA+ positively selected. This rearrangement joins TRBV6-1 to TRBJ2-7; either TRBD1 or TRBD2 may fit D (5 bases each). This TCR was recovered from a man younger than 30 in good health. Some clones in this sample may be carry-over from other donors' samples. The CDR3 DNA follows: TGTGCCAGCAGTACGGGACCGCCTAGAGAGCAGTACTTC. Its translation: CASSTGPPREQYF.